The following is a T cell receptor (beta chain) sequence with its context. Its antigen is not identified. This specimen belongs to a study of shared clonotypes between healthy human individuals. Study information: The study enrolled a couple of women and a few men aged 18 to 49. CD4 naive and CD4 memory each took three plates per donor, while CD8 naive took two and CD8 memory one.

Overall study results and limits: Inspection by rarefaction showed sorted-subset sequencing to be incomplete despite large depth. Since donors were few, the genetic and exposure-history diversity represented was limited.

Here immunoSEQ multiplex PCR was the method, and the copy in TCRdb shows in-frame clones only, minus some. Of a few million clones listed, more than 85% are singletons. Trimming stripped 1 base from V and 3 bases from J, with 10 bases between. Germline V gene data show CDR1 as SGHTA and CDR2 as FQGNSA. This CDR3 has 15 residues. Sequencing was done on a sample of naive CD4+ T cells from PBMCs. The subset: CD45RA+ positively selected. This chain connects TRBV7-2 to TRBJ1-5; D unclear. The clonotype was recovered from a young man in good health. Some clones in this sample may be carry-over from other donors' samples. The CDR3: CASSLGRLNNQPQHF. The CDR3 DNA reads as TGTGCCAGCAGCTTAGGGCGGCTCAACAATCAGCCCCAGCATTTT.